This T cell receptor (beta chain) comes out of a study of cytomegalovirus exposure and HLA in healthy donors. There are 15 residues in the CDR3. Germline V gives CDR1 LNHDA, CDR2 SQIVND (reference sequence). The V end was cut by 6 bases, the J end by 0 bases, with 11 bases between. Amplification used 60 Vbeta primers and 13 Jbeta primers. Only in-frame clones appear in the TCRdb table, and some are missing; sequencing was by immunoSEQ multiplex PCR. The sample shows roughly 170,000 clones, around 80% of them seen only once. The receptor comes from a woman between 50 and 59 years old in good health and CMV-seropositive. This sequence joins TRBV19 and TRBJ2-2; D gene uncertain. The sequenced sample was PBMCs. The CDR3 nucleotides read TGTGCCAGTAGATCCGTCTTTACGAACACCGGGGAGCTGTTTTTT. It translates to CASRSVFTNTGELFF.